These T cell receptor beta chains were read from a single sample in a study of T cell clones after liver transplantation. Profiling relied on immunoSEQ multiplex PCR, and the TCRdb table lists in-frame clones only, not all of them. The table lists under 90,000 clones, 80% of them singletons. The sequenced sample was CD4+ T cells from blood, obtained before liver transplant. These receptors came from a human donor who received a liver transplant. Both conserved end residues are part of each CDR3. The order of the fields is V gene, J gene, clone size, D gene, CDR3 DNA, CDR3 protein. D genes are given only for firm matches. Clone sizes are given selectively: once, few, many, or a class where the clone is expanded.

TRBV6-6	TRBJ2-7	NA	TRBD1	TGTGCCAGCAGGATAACAGGGGGGTACGAGCAGTACTTC	CASRITGGYEQYF
TRBV19	TRBJ2-2	NA	NA	TGTGCCAGTAGTATAGTGCTAGGAAGAATGGAGCTGTTTTTT	CASSIVLGRMELFF
TRBV6-1	TRBJ1-1	NA	TRBD1	TGTGCCAGCAGTGTGACAGGGGAGGAAGCTTTCTTT	CASSVTGEEAFF
TRBV7-9	TRBJ2-2	NA	NA	TGTGCCAGCAACCGGGGGACGCTGAACACCGGGGAGCTGTTTTTT	CASNRGTLNTGELFF
TRBV6-1	TRBJ1-5	NA	NA	TGTGCCAGCACCATCGCAGATTTCAATCAGCCCCAGCATTTT	CASTIADFNQPQHF
TRBV5-1	TRBJ2-7	NA	NA	TGCGCCAGCAGCTCGAGCCATGCCTACGAGCAGTACTTC	CASSSSHAYEQYF
TRBV25-1	TRBJ2-5	few	TRBD2	TGTGCCAGCAGTGATGCGGGAGGGGTAGAGACCCAGTACTTC	CASSDAGGVETQYF
TRBV27	TRBJ2-2	NA	NA	TGTGCCAGCAGAAACAGGGTCGCCACCGGGGAGCTGTTTTTT	CASRNRVATGELFF
TRBV2	TRBJ2-1	few	TRBD1	TGTGCCAGCGTCGCAGGGGGCTCCTACAATGAGCAGTTCTTC	CASVAGGSYNEQFF
TRBV4-1	TRBJ2-7	NA	NA	TGCGCCAGCAGCCAAGATCAAAGGCGGGTATCCTACGAGCAGTACTTC	CASSQDQRRVSYEQYF
TRBV4-1	TRBJ1-2	NA	NA	TGCGCCAGCAGCCAAGGGAGGACAGCTACTAACTATGGCTACACCTTC	CASSQGRTATNYGYTF
TRBV15	TRBJ1-3	NA	NA	TGTGCCACCAGCCCCGCCGGGAAGGGCTATGGAAACACCATATATTTT	CATSPAGKGYGNTIYF
TRBV9	TRBJ1-5	NA	NA	TGTGCCAGCAGCCCAGGGGCGTTCAGCAATCAGCCCCAGCATTTT	CASSPGAFSNQPQHF
TRBV28	TRBJ1-5	NA	NA	TGTGCCAGCAGTCCGCCATCCTGGGGGTTTCAGCCCCAGCATTTT	CASSPPSWGFQPQHF
TRBV7-7	TRBJ2-5	NA	TRBD1	TGTGCTAGCAGCTTACAGGGGGCCGGACAAGAGACCCAGTACTTC	CASSLQGAGQETQYF
TRBV7-9	TRBJ2-5	NA	TRBD1	TGTGCCAGCAGCTTAGGGACAGGGCAAGAGACCCAGTACTTC	CASSLGTGQETQYF
TRBV28	TRBJ1-1	NA	TRBD1	TGTGCCAGCACCGCTACCTTGGGACAGGGGAACACTGAAGCTTTCTTT	CASTATLGQGNTEAFF
TRBV6-5	TRBJ2-1	NA	NA	TGTGCCAGCAGTTACTCGGTGGGAGCGAGGAATGAGCAGTTCTTC	CASSYSVGARNEQFF
TRBV6-1	TRBJ1-2	NA	NA	TGTGCCAGCAGTGAAAACTTTGGAGGAGCGGATGGCTACACCTTC	CASSENFGGADGYTF
TRBV28	TRBJ2-4	NA	TRBD1	TGTGCCAGCGGACGGGACAGGGAAAACATTCAGTACTTC	CASGRDRENIQYF
TRBV19	TRBJ2-7	NA	TRBD1	TGTGCCAGTAGTATGAATGACGGTCGGACAGGGAACGAGCAGTACTTC	CASSMNDGRTGNEQYF
TRBV28	TRBJ1-5	NA	NA	TGTGCCAGCAGTTTATTCGTAAACAATCAGCCCCAGCATTTT	CASSLFVNNQPQHF
TRBV5-6	TRBJ2-3	few	NA	TGTGCCAGCAGCTTAGACCCTACTAGCACAGATACGCAGTATTTT	CASSLDPTSTDTQYF
TRBV9	TRBJ2-3	NA	TRBD2	TGTGCCAGCAGCGTCGGGTCCCTAGCGGGAGGGGCAGATACGCAGTATTTT	CASSVGSLAGGADTQYF
TRBV7-9	TRBJ2-3	NA	TRBD2	TGTGCCAGCAGCCCAGTTAGCGGGAGGGCCGTGTCAGATACGCAGTATTTT	CASSPVSGRAVSDTQYF
TRBV5-1	TRBJ2-5	NA	NA	TGCGCCAGCAGCTTGGCCCTTTCTTGGCAGGACCAAGAGACCCAGTACTTC	CASSLALSWQDQETQYF
TRBV5-1	TRBJ2-1	NA	NA	TGCGCCAGCAAAGACAGCTCCTACAATGAGCAGTTCTTC	CASKDSSYNEQFF
TRBV9	TRBJ2-5	NA	NA	TGTGCCAGCAGCCCCCGGGACCAAGAGACCCAGTACTTC	CASSPRDQETQYF
TRBV7-9	TRBJ1-4	NA	TRBD1	TGTGCCAGCAGCTACCTCAGGGGGGAGGGTGAAAAACTGTTTTTT	CASSYLRGEGEKLFF
TRBV11-2	TRBJ1-2	NA	NA	TGTGCCAGCAGCTTAGTTCGAGACTCTAACTATGGCTACACCTTC	CASSLVRDSNYGYTF
TRBV19	TRBJ2-5	NA	NA	TGTGCCAGTAGTATAGGGGATGGCGGAGAGACCCAGTACTTC	CASSIGDGGETQYF
TRBV4-1	TRBJ2-2	NA	NA	TGCGCCAGCAGCCGGGAACCGGGCCTCAACACCGGGGAGCTGTTTTTT	CASSREPGLNTGELFF
TRBV30	TRBJ1-2	NA	NA	TGTGCCTGGAGTCTAGAGAGGAACTATGGCTACACCTTC	CAWSLERNYGYTF
TRBV18	TRBJ2-5	once	NA	TGTGCCAGCTCACCATTAAACAGCACAGAGACCCAGTACTTC	CASSPLNSTETQYF
TRBV10-1	TRBJ1-2	NA	NA	TGCGCCAGCAGTGAGAGGGCAGACTATGGCTACACCTTC	CASSERADYGYTF
TRBV6-6	TRBJ1-1	NA	TRBD1	TGTGCCAGCAGCGAGACACAGGGGCGCACTGAAGCTTTCTTT	CASSETQGRTEAFF
TRBV9	TRBJ2-6	NA	TRBD1	TGTGCCAGCAGCCCGGGACAGGGCCCCGGGGCCAACGTCCTGACTTTC	CASSPGQGPGANVLTF
TRBV29-1	TRBJ1-2	NA	NA	TGCAGCGTCTACCCTTCTCCGACAGCGGACTATGGCTACACCTTC	CSVYPSPTADYGYTF
TRBV28	TRBJ2-7	NA	TRBD2	TGTGCCAGCAGTCTCCTAGCGGGTGGAGCCGGGTACGAGCAGTACTTC	CASSLLAGGAGYEQYF
TRBV5-5	TRBJ1-4	NA	NA	TGTGCCAGCAGCTCAGAGGCAGCAACTAATGAAAAACTGTTTTTT	CASSSEAATNEKLFF
TRBV7-9	TRBJ2-1	NA	NA	TGTGCCAGCAGCCCTATAGGACTTTTCAATGAGCAGTTCTTC	CASSPIGLFNEQFF